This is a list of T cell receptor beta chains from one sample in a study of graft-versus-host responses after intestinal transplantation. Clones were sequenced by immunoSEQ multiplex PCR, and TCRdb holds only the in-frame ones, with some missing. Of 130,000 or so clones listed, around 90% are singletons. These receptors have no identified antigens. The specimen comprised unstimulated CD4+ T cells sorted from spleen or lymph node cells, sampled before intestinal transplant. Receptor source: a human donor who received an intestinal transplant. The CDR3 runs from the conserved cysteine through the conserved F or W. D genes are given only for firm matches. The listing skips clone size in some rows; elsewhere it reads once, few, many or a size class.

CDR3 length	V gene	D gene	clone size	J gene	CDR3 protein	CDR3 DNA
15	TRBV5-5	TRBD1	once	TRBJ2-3	CASSVMGQNTDTQYF	TGTGCCAGCAGCGTGATGGGACAGAACACAGATACGCAGTATTTT
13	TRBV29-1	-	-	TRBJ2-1	CSVESFSYNEQFF	TGCAGCGTTGAGAGTTTCTCCTACAATGAGCAGTTCTTC
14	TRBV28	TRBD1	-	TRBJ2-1	CASTGTGTVRRQFF	TGTGCCAGCACCGGGACAGGGACCGTCCGTAGGCAGTTCTTC
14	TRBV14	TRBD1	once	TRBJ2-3	CASSQETGSDTQYF	TGTGCCAGCAGCCAAGAGACAGGGTCAGATACGCAGTATTTT
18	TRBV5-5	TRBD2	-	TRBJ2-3	CASSFGPLAGGPEDTQYF	TGTGCCAGCAGCTTCGGACCTCTAGCGGGAGGGCCGGAAGATACGCAGTATTTT
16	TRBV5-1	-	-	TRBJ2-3	CASSSMTFTITDTQYF	TGCGCCAGCAGCTCCATGACTTTCACCATCACAGATACGCAGTATTTT
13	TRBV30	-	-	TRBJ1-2	CAWNTNSNYGYTF	TGTGCCTGGAACACCAATTCTAACTATGGCTACACCTTC
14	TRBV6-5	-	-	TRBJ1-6	CASSFGMGSSPLHF	TGTGCCAGCAGTTTCGGCATGGGGAGTTCACCCCTCCACTTT
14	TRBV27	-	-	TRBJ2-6	CASSLISGANVLTF	TGTGCCAGCAGTTTAATCTCTGGGGCCAACGTCCTGACTTTC
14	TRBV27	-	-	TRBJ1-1	CASSLGPPADEAFF	TGTGCCAGCAGTTTAGGGCCCCCGGCAGACGAAGCTTTCTTT
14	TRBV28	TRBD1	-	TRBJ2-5	CASSTRTGTETQYF	TGTGCCAGCAGTACACGGACAGGGACAGAGACCCAGTACTTC
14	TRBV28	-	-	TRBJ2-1	CASSQRSSYNEQFF	TGTGCCAGCAGTCAGCGGAGCTCCTACAATGAGCAGTTCTTC
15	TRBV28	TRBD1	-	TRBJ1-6	CASRPPGQGNSPLHF	TGTGCCAGCAGACCACCGGGACAGGGCAATTCACCCCTCCACTTT
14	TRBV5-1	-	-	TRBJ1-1	CASSWGQTNTEAFF	TGCGCCAGCAGCTGGGGACAAACGAACACTGAAGCTTTCTTT
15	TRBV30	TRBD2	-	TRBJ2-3	CAWSGGRASTDTQYF	TGTGCCTGGAGCGGCGGGAGGGCTAGCACAGATACGCAGTATTTT
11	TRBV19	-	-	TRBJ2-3	CASSPGDTQYF	TGTGCCAGTAGTCCGGGAGATACGCAGTATTTT
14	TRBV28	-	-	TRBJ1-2	CATRRSAANYGYTF	TGTGCCACCAGAAGGTCGGCCGCGAACTATGGCTACACCTTC
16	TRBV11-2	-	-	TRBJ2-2	CASSLDWSKAPGELFF	TGTGCCAGCAGCTTAGACTGGTCCAAGGCTCCCGGGGAGCTGTTTTTT
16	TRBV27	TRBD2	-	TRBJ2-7	CASSLTLAGGGNEQYF	TGTGCCAGCAGTTTAACCCTAGCGGGTGGCGGGAACGAGCAGTACTTC
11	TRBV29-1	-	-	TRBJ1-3	CSGMAGNTIYF	TGCAGCGGAATGGCTGGAAACACCATATATTTT
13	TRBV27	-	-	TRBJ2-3	CASRTTGRDTQYF	TGTGCCAGCAGGACGACAGGGAGGGATACGCAGTATTTT
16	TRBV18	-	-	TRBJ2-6	CASSPRRGSGANVLTF	TGTGCCAGCTCACCAAGGAGGGGGTCTGGGGCCAACGTCCTGACTTTC
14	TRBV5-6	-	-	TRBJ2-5	CASSLRRGWETQYF	TGTGCCAGCAGCTTGCGTAGGGGATGGGAGACCCAGTACTTC
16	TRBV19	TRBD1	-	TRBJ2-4	CASNTPSTGDKNIQYF	TGTGCCAGTAATACCCCTTCCACAGGGGACAAAAACATTCAGTACTTC
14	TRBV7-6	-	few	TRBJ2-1	CASSLASVYNEQFF	TGTGCCAGCAGCTTAGCTAGCGTCTACAATGAGCAGTTCTTC
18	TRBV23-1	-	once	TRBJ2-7	CASSQSTSRSTQSYEQYF	TGCGCCAGCAGTCAATCGACATCTAGGTCCACCCAGTCCTACGAGCAGTACTTC
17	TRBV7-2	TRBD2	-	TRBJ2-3	CASSSMLWYSGTDTQYF	TGTGCCAGCAGCTCAATGCTATGGTATAGCGGGACAGATACGCAGTATTTT
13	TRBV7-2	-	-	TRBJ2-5	CASSYGDQETQYF	TGTGCCAGCAGCTACGGGGACCAAGAGACCCAGTACTTC
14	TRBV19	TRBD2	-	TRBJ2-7	CASSIQAGVDEQYF	TGTGCCAGTAGTATTCAAGCGGGAGTGGATGAGCAGTACTTC
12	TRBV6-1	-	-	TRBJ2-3	CASSERGDTQYF	TGTGCCAGCAGCGAACGGGGAGATACGCAGTATTTT
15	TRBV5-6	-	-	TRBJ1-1	CASSFQGGGRTEAFF	TGTGCCAGCAGCTTCCAGGGAGGTGGTCGGACTGAAGCTTTCTTT
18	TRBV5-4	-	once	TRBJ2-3	CASSPELGIQTPQNTQYF	TGTGCCAGCAGTCCCGAGCTGGGAATCCAGACCCCCCAGAACACGCAGTATTTT
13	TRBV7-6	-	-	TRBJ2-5	CASSQGHQETQYF	TGTGCCAGCAGCCAGGGACACCAAGAGACCCAGTACTTC
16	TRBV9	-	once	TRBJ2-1	CASSVGKGGSYNEQFF	TGTGCCAGCAGCGTAGGTAAAGGGGGCTCCTACAATGAGCAGTTCTTC
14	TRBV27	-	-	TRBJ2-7	CASSFWGIGHEQYF	TGTGCCAGCAGTTTTTGGGGGATTGGACACGAGCAGTACTTC
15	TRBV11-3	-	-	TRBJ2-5	CASSLTYRNQETQYF	TGTGCCAGCAGCTTAACATACAGGAACCAAGAGACCCAGTACTTC
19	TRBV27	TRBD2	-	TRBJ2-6	CASSLSLAGMGPGANVLTF	TGTGCCAGCAGTTTGTCACTAGCGGGCATGGGCCCTGGGGCCAACGTCCTGACTTTC
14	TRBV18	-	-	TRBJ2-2	CASSPSGSTGELFF	TGTGCCAGCTCACCATCTGGGTCCACCGGGGAGCTGTTTTTT
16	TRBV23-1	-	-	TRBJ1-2	CASSHIYLTANYGYTF	TGCGCCAGCAGTCACATCTACTTGACAGCTAACTATGGCTACACCTTC
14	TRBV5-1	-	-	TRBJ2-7	CASSLGLSSYEQYF	TGCGCCAGCAGCTTGGGACTGAGCTCCTACGAGCAGTACTTC
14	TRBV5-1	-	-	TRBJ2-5	CASSPSDPQETQYF	TGCGCCAGCAGCCCCTCGGACCCCCAAGAGACCCAGTACTTC
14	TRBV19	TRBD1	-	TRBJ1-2	CASSYRGPGYGYTF	TGTGCCAGTAGTTACAGGGGCCCGGGGTATGGCTACACCTTC
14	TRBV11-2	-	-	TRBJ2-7	CASSLGTFGYEQYF	TGTGCCAGCAGCCTCGGGACTTTCGGCTACGAGCAGTACTTC
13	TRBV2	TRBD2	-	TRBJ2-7	CASRQTSDHEQYF	TGTGCCAGCAGGCAAACTAGCGATCACGAGCAGTACTTC
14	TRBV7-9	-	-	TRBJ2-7	CASSSSGMPYEQYF	TGTGCCAGCAGCTCGTCCGGGATGCCCTACGAGCAGTACTTC
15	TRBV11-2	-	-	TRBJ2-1	CASSLTRATYNEQFF	TGTGCCAGCAGCTTGACGCGAGCCACCTACAATGAGCAGTTCTTC
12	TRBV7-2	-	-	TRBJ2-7	CASSFEAYEQYF	TGTGCCAGCAGCTTCGAGGCCTACGAGCAGTACTTC
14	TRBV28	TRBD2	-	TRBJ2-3	CASSKGLDTDTQYF	TGTGCCAGCAGCAAAGGACTAGACACAGATACGCAGTATTTT
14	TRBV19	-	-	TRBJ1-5	CASSPNGGDQPQHF	TGTGCCAGTAGTCCCAACGGTGGGGATCAGCCCCAGCATTTT
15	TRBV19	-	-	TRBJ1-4	CASSTQTTPGGKLFF	TGTGCCAGTAGTACCCAAACAACCCCCGGGGGAAAACTGTTTTTT
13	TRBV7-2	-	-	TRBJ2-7	CASSVGLTYEQYF	TGTGCCAGCAGCGTGGGCCTAACCTACGAGCAGTACTTC
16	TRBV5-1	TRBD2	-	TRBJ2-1	CASSLGLAGLVNEQFF	TGCGCCAGCAGCTTGGGACTAGCGGGACTTGTTAATGAGCAGTTCTTC
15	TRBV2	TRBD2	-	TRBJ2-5	CASSEMGLAGETQYF	TGTGCCAGCAGTGAAATGGGACTAGCAGGGGAGACCCAGTACTTC
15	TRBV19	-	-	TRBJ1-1	CASSIGASGNTEAFF	TGTGCCAGTAGTATAGGAGCCAGCGGGAACACTGAAGCTTTCTTT
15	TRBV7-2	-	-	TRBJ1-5	CASSLTGPSNQPQHF	TGTGCCAGCAGCCTAACAGGACCTAGCAATCAGCCCCAGCATTTT